The rows below give T cell receptor beta chains drawn from one sample of a study of cytomegalovirus exposure and HLA in healthy donors. Sequencing was performed with immunoSEQ multiplex PCR; in TCRdb, only in-frame clones are kept and a portion is missing. The data hold roughly 130,000 clones, with roughly 79% observed a single time. The material sequenced was PBMCs. These receptors originate from a woman aged 40 to 50 in good health and CMV-seronegative. CDR3s include the opening cysteine and the closing phenylalanine or tryptophan. A D gene is named only where the DNA matches it firmly. Only some rows state a clone size, as once, few, many or a class for expanded clones.

J,D,size,V,DNA,CDR3
TRBJ2-1,TRBD2,-,TRBV19,TGTGCCAGTATTAAAAACGGGGGGGCCTACAATGAGCAGTTCTTC,CASIKNGGAYNEQFF
TRBJ2-3,-,-,TRBV21-1,TGTGCCAGCAGCAAAGCGCCCGGGCGGGGCCGAGAAGATACGCAGTATTTT,CASSKAPGRGREDTQYF
TRBJ2-7,-,-,TRBV6-5,TGTGCCAGCAGTTACCGGGAGAATTCCTACGAGCAGTACTTC,CASSYRENSYEQYF
TRBJ2-1,TRBD2,once,TRBV7-6,TGTGCCAGCAGCCCCCGGGGAGGGATCAATGAGCAGTTCTTC,CASSPRGGINEQFF
TRBJ1-5,-,-,TRBV5-5,TGTGCCAGCAGCTTGGCCGGGACGGACTATAGCAATCAGCCCCAGCATTTT,CASSLAGTDYSNQPQHF
TRBJ1-4,TRBD1,-,TRBV15,TGTGCCACCAGCAGAGATTACGGGACAGGGCACTCAACTAATGAAAAACTGTTTTTT,CATSRDYGTGHSTNEKLFF
TRBJ1-1,TRBD1,-,TRBV28,TGTGCCAGCAGAGCGATTAGACAGGGGGCCACTGAAGCTTTCTTT,CASRAIRQGATEAFF
TRBJ1-4,-,-,TRBV30,TGTGCGGGGGCCGCAACTAATGAAAAACTGTTTTTT,CAGAATNEKLFF
TRBJ2-1,-,-,TRBV6-4,TGTGCCAGCAGTGACTGGGCGGGTTCCTACAATGAGCAGTTCTTC,CASSDWAGSYNEQFF
TRBJ2-3,-,-,TRBV19,TGTGCCAGTAGTACCGAATTGACATCCCCCGTTGATACAGATACGCAGTATTTT,CASSTELTSPVDTDTQYF
TRBJ1-6,-,-,TRBV19,TGTGCCAGTAGTTGGCAAGAGGGGGATTCACCCCTCCACTTT,CASSWQEGDSPLHF
TRBJ2-1,TRBD1,-,TRBV30,TGTGCCTGGCGGACAGGGGGCGCAAGCTACAATGAGCAGTTCTTC,CAWRTGGASYNEQFF
TRBJ1-4,-,few,TRBV28,TGTGCCAGCACCCCCCCAGGGGCGACTAATGAAAAACTGTTTTTT,CASTPPGATNEKLFF
TRBJ2-7,TRBD2,-,TRBV5-6,TGTGCCAGCAGACACCCGGGATGGACTAGCGGGGGCTACGAGCAGTACTTC,CASRHPGWTSGGYEQYF
TRBJ1-1,-,few,TRBV19,TGTGCCAGTAGTCCCAGGGGTAGTAGCACTGAAGCTTTCTTT,CASSPRGSSTEAFF
TRBJ2-7,TRBD1,-,TRBV27,TGTGCCAGCAGTCCTCTATCCGGGACAGGTCCCTTGGAGCAGTACTTC,CASSPLSGTGPLEQYF
TRBJ1-5,-,-,TRBV30,TGTGCCTGGACAAAACAGGGTGGCAATCAGCCCCAGCATTTT,CAWTKQGGNQPQHF
TRBJ1-6,-,few,TRBV6-1,TGTGCCAGCAGCGATTCACCCCTCCACTTT,CASSDSPLHF
TRBJ2-7,-,-,TRBV27,TGTGCCAGCAAGGGGTTATCCTACGAGCAGTACTTC,CASKGLSYEQYF
TRBJ1-6,TRBD1,-,TRBV27,TGTGCCAGCAGTAAAGACAGGGAAAATTCACCCCTCCACTTT,CASSKDRENSPLHF
TRBJ2-4,TRBD1,-,TRBV19,TGTGCCAGTAGCCTGACAGGGGTGGGGAACAGTCAGTACTTC,CASSLTGVGNSQYF
TRBJ2-3,TRBD2,-,TRBV9,TGTGCCAGCAGCGTCCAGTCGGCGGGACTAGGTGCCACAGATACGCAGTATTTT,CASSVQSAGLGATDTQYF
TRBJ1-6,-,-,TRBV7-3,TGTGCCAGCAGCTTACAGGGTTATAATTCACCCCTCCACTTT,CASSLQGYNSPLHF
TRBJ1-1,TRBD1,-,TRBV25-1,TGTGCCAGCAGTGGACGGACAGGACGGAACACTGAAGCTTTCTTT,CASSGRTGRNTEAFF
TRBJ2-7,-,-,TRBV29-1,TGCAGCGTGGGGCGTGTGGACGAGCAGTACTTC,CSVGRVDEQYF
TRBJ2-1,TRBD1,-,TRBV9,TGTGCCAGCAGCCCGGGACAGGGAACCTACAATGAGCAGTTCTTC,CASSPGQGTYNEQFF
TRBJ1-4,-,-,TRBV30,TGTGCCTTCACCGGGGGGGATGAAAAACTGTTTTTT,CAFTGGDEKLFF
TRBJ2-1,TRBD1,-,TRBV9,TGTGCCAGCAGCCTCGGACAGGGCCTCTACAATGAGCAGTTCTTC,CASSLGQGLYNEQFF
TRBJ2-2,-,-,TRBV19,TGTGCCAGTAGGGGAGCGGAAACGAACACCGGGGAGCTGTTTTTT,CASRGAETNTGELFF
TRBJ1-1,TRBD1,-,TRBV19,TGTGCCAGTAGTTTTACAGGGAACAATAGGGGGCCTGAAGCTTTCTTT,CASSFTGNNRGPEAFF
TRBJ1-1,TRBD1,-,TRBV5-1,TGCGCCAGCAGCTCCGATGGGACAGACACTGAAGCTTTCTTT,CASSSDGTDTEAFF
TRBJ2-5,-,once,TRBV6-5,TGTGCCAGCAGTTTGGGACAAATCCAAGAGACCCAGTACTTC,CASSLGQIQETQYF
TRBJ1-1,-,-,TRBV2,TGTGCCAGCAAATGGGAGTCGGACGAAGCTTTCTTT,CASKWESDEAFF
TRBJ1-2,TRBD1,-,TRBV6-6,TGTGCCAGCAGTTCAGGTTCACAGGGGCGGTATGGCTACACCTTC,CASSSGSQGRYGYTF
TRBJ2-3,-,-,TRBV27,TGTGCCAGCAGATCCCTAGGATCAGATACGCAGTATTTT,CASRSLGSDTQYF
TRBJ1-1,TRBD1,few,TRBV5-1,TGCGCCAGCAGCTTGGGACAGGGGGCTTGGGCTTTCTTT,CASSLGQGAWAFF
TRBJ2-5,TRBD2,-,TRBV10-3,TGTGCCAGCGGAAGCGGGAGCCAAGAGACCCAGTACTTC,CASGSGSQETQYF
TRBJ2-2,TRBD1,-,TRBV18,TGTGCCAGCTCACCAACAGGGGTCGGCGCCGGGGAGCTGTTTTTT,CASSPTGVGAGELFF
TRBJ2-2,TRBD1,-,TRBV11-1,TGTGCCAGCAGCTTGGCCGGGACAGGGGCCACCGGGGAGCTGTTTTTT,CASSLAGTGATGELFF
TRBJ2-1,-,-,TRBV14,TGTGCCAGCAGCCAAACCTCGAGGCCCCTCCTCCGAAATGAGCAGTTCTTC,CASSQTSRPLLRNEQFF
TRBJ1-2,-,-,TRBV6-4,TGTGCCAGCTCCTGGGAGGGGGGCTACACCTTC,CASSWEGGYTF
TRBJ2-3,TRBD2,-,TRBV7-3,TGTGCCAGCAGCTTGGGACTAGCGGGGGCAGGGGATACGCAGTATTTT,CASSLGLAGAGDTQYF
TRBJ1-2,-,-,TRBV6-6,TGTGCCAGCACCAACTCTAACTATGGCTACACCTTC,CASTNSNYGYTF
TRBJ1-3,-,-,TRBV30,TGTGCCTGGAGTGTAGCCGGGGGTGGAAACACCATATATTTT,CAWSVAGGGNTIYF
TRBJ2-7,-,-,TRBV21-1,TGTGCCAGCAGAACCTTGCCATGGGACAGGGGGCATGAGCAGTACTTC,CASRTLPWDRGHEQYF
TRBJ1-1,-,-,TRBV6-5,TGTGCCAGCAGCCTCAGGGGTGGGAACACTGAAGCTTTCTTT,CASSLRGGNTEAFF
TRBJ1-6,-,-,TRBV27,TGTGCCAGCAGTTTATCAGGTCGAGGCAGCGTTAATTCACCCCTCCACTTT,CASSLSGRGSVNSPLHF
TRBJ1-3,-,-,TRBV1,TGCACCAGCAACCCGGGAGGCTCTGGAAACACCATATATTTT,CTSNPGGSGNTIYF
TRBJ1-3,TRBD1,-,TRBV4-1,TGCGCCAGCAGCCAAGAGAGTACAGGGGTCCCTGGAAACACCATATATTTT,CASSQESTGVPGNTIYF
TRBJ1-1,TRBD1,few,TRBV2,TGTGCCAGCAAGGGCCGACAGGGACGCGTCTTCTTT,CASKGRQGRVFF
TRBJ1-2,TRBD1,-,TRBV19,TGTGCCAGTAGTACCAACAGGGGTGAGGGCTACACCTTC,CASSTNRGEGYTF
TRBJ1-2,-,-,TRBV29-1,TGCAGCGTGGTAACAGGGAATTATGGCTACACCTTC,CSVVTGNYGYTF
TRBJ2-3,-,-,TRBV5-6,TGTGCCAGCAGCTTGTCTAGCACAGATACGCAGTATTTT,CASSLSSTDTQYF
TRBJ2-7,TRBD2,-,TRBV27,TGTGCCAGCATCCCGGGACTAGCGGGCTTCCCCTACGAGCAGTACTTC,CASIPGLAGFPYEQYF
TRBJ1-1,-,-,TRBV6-4,TGTGCCAGCAGTGAATGGCGCGGCACTGAAGCTTTCTTT,CASSEWRGTEAFF